These T cell receptor beta chains were read from a single sample in a study of shared clonotypes between healthy human individuals. Sequenced by immunoSEQ multiplex PCR; TCRdb stores in-frame clones only, minus some. The repertoire holds 550,000 to 650,000 clones, 95% to 96% seen once, with approximately 0.12% in the top ten. The source material was naive CD8+ T cells sorted from blood. The source is a woman aged 25 to 39 in good health. Each CDR3 is given without its conserved first and last residue. The D gene is left open where the match is weak.

TRBV27	-	TRBJ2-1	AISHSRGLTGNEQF
TRBV19	-	TRBJ1-1	ASTLGNTEAF
TRBV5-4	-	TRBJ1-2	ASSPWGGYGYT
TRBV4-2	TRBD2	TRBJ2-1	ASSQDAGLAGVNEQF
TRBV27	-	TRBJ2-1	ASSPTASSYNEQF
TRBV11-2	TRBD1	TRBJ1-2	ASSQDREFGYT
TRBV9	-	TRBJ2-2	ASSATTYRAGGSPGELF
TRBV19	-	TRBJ2-7	ASSIYGGDYEQY
TRBV4-2	-	TRBJ1-1	ASSLGQTNTEAF
TRBV5-6	-	TRBJ2-1	ASSLTIMDSPYNEQF
TRBV5-1	-	TRBJ2-7	ASSSSGSLYGEQY
TRBV6-5	-	TRBJ2-5	ASSYSLEAATQY
TRBV9	-	TRBJ2-1	ASSVAISSSYNEQF
TRBV7-2	TRBD1	TRBJ2-7	ASSFFLGTAYEQY
TRBV25-1	-	TRBJ2-2	ASSDPDGYTGELF
TRBV5-1	TRBD1	TRBJ2-3	ASSLADRGIDTQY
TRBV21-1	-	TRBJ2-1	ASSPRGTSGRTMSYNEQF
TRBV28	-	TRBJ1-2	ASSLSLANYGYT
TRBV27	TRBD2	TRBJ2-3	ASSDGTSRADTQY
TRBV2	-	TRBJ2-7	ASSEDHRGDVY
TRBV6-5	-	TRBJ2-1	ASSSPRSGGDNEQF
TRBV19	-	TRBJ2-2	ASSIDLGTGELF
TRBV5-1	-	TRBJ1-3	ASSPLDTDSGNTIY
TRBV7-6	-	TRBJ2-7	ASSPARVGPGGQY
TRBV19	TRBD2	TRBJ2-3	ASSMLAGTTDTQY
TRBV10-3	-	TRBJ2-3	AISGRTANTDTQY
TRBV14	-	TRBJ1-1	ASSQRPLNTEAF
TRBV5-4	TRBD2	TRBJ2-1	ASSPAGGKNEQF
TRBV28	TRBD2	TRBJ2-7	ASSFDARLAGGTSYEQY